These T cell receptor beta chains were read from a single sample in a study of blood T cell repertoires in COVID-19. The repertoire was sequenced with immunoSEQ multiplex PCR; TCRdb's copy has only in-frame clones and lacks some. This table has 380,000 or so clones, around nine tenths appearing once. The sample taken for sequencing was peripheral blood. The receptors come from a woman aged 55 to 70 with COVID-19, enrolled during active disease. Each CDR3 is given with its conserved first and last residue. The D gene is left open where the match is weak. Rows give clone size only sometimes, using once, few, many, or a class for an expanded clone.

d_gene: .; len: 16; abundance: .; v_gene: TRBV6-1; j_gene: TRBJ2-5; CDR3aa: CASSEGRVSNQETQYF; CDR3nt: TGTGCCAGCAGTGAAGGTCGAGTGTCTAACCAAGAGACCCAGTACTTC
d_gene: .; len: 13; abundance: .; v_gene: TRBV14; j_gene: TRBJ2-1; CDR3aa: CASSSGLYNEQFF; CDR3nt: TGTGCCAGCAGCTCCGGACTGTACAATGAGCAGTTCTTC
d_gene: .; len: 15; abundance: .; v_gene: TRBV5-4; j_gene: TRBJ2-1; CDR3aa: CASRGPGDTYNEQFF; CDR3nt: TGTGCCAGCAGAGGACCAGGGGATACCTACAATGAGCAGTTCTTC
d_gene: TRBD1; len: 15; abundance: .; v_gene: TRBV19; j_gene: TRBJ1-1; CDR3aa: CASTIGTAWNTEAFF; CDR3nt: TGTGCCAGTACTATTGGGACAGCATGGAACACTGAAGCTTTCTTT
d_gene: .; len: 13; abundance: .; v_gene: TRBV7-2; j_gene: TRBJ2-7; CDR3aa: CASSPRIADEQYF; CDR3nt: TGTGCCAGCAGCCCCCGTATTGCGGACGAGCAGTACTTC
d_gene: TRBD1; len: 15; abundance: few; v_gene: TRBV10-1; j_gene: TRBJ2-7; CDR3aa: CASSEGGQGLYEQYF; CDR3nt: TGCGCCAGCAGTGAGGGGGGACAGGGGCTATACGAGCAGTACTTC
d_gene: TRBD1; len: 14; abundance: once; v_gene: TRBV5-1; j_gene: TRBJ1-1; CDR3aa: CASSTTGRNTEAFF; CDR3nt: TGCGCCAGCAGTACGACAGGGCGAAACACTGAAGCTTTCTTT
d_gene: .; len: 15; abundance: .; v_gene: TRBV2; j_gene: TRBJ1-5; CDR3aa: CASRLAAAGDQPQHF; CDR3nt: TGTGCCAGCAGGTTAGCGGCGGCGGGCGATCAGCCCCAGCATTTT
d_gene: .; len: 13; abundance: .; v_gene: TRBV10-3; j_gene: TRBJ1-2; CDR3aa: CAIRGDKNYGYTF; CDR3nt: TGTGCCATCAGGGGGGACAAGAACTATGGCTACACCTTC
d_gene: TRBD1; len: 14; abundance: .; v_gene: TRBV5-1; j_gene: TRBJ1-1; CDR3aa: CASSFWDRANEAFF; CDR3nt: TGCGCCAGCAGCTTTTGGGACAGGGCTAATGAAGCTTTCTTT
d_gene: TRBD2; len: 16; abundance: .; v_gene: TRBV6-2/TRBV6-3; j_gene: TRBJ2-3; CDR3aa: CASSYGLAGGTDTQYF; CDR3nt: TGTGCCAGCAGTTACGGGCTAGCGGGGGGTACAGATACGCAGTATTTT
d_gene: TRBD1; len: 14; abundance: .; v_gene: TRBV10-3; j_gene: TRBJ1-5; CDR3aa: CAITGDSENQPQHF; CDR3nt: TGTGCCATCACTGGGGACAGCGAAAATCAGCCCCAGCATTTT
d_gene: .; len: 15; abundance: .; v_gene: TRBV25-1; j_gene: TRBJ2-7; CDR3aa: CASSGRSVPNYEQYF; CDR3nt: TGTGCCAGCAGTGGCCGGTCCGTCCCTAACTACGAGCAGTACTTC
d_gene: .; len: 13; abundance: .; v_gene: TRBV11-3; j_gene: TRBJ1-2; CDR3aa: CASSAHQGRGYTF; CDR3nt: TGTGCCAGCAGCGCTCACCAGGGTCGGGGCTACACCTTC
d_gene: TRBD1; len: 14; abundance: .; v_gene: TRBV18; j_gene: TRBJ2-5; CDR3aa: CASSPDDRAQTQYF; CDR3nt: TGTGCCAGCTCACCGGACGACAGGGCCCAGACCCAGTACTTC
d_gene: TRBD1; len: 15; abundance: .; v_gene: TRBV6-5; j_gene: TRBJ1-1; CDR3aa: CASSSSGQGEGEAFF; CDR3nt: TGTGCCAGCAGTTCCTCGGGACAGGGGGAAGGTGAAGCTTTCTTT
d_gene: .; len: 13; abundance: .; v_gene: TRBV18; j_gene: TRBJ1-1; CDR3aa: CASIQGMDTEAFF; CDR3nt: TGTGCCAGCATTCAGGGGATGGACACTGAAGCTTTCTTT
d_gene: .; len: 19; abundance: .; v_gene: TRBV27; j_gene: TRBJ2-2; CDR3aa: CASTQGHNRPSGVTGELFF; CDR3nt: TGTGCCAGCACTCAAGGTCACAACAGGCCCTCGGGGGTCACCGGGGAGCTGTTTTTT
d_gene: TRBD1; len: 18; abundance: .; v_gene: TRBV5-4; j_gene: TRBJ1-2; CDR3aa: CASSLPYQGASTNYGYTF; CDR3nt: TGTGCCAGCAGCTTGCCCTACCAGGGGGCGAGTACTAACTATGGCTACACCTTC
d_gene: TRBD1; len: 13; abundance: .; v_gene: TRBV27; j_gene: TRBJ1-6; CDR3aa: CASSDRVGSPLHF; CDR3nt: TGTGCCAGCAGCGACAGGGTCGGCTCACCCCTCCACTTT
d_gene: TRBD1; len: 17; abundance: .; v_gene: TRBV4-2; j_gene: TRBJ1-1; CDR3aa: CASSQDPQGIMNTEAFF; CDR3nt: TGTGCCAGCAGCCAAGATCCACAGGGGATCATGAACACTGAAGCTTTCTTT
d_gene: TRBD1; len: 12; abundance: few; v_gene: TRBV10-3; j_gene: TRBJ1-2; CDR3aa: CAIYTGTGGYTF; CDR3nt: TGTGCCATTTACACCGGGACAGGGGGCTACACCTTC
d_gene: .; len: 13; abundance: .; v_gene: TRBV11-1; j_gene: TRBJ1-2; CDR3aa: CASSLDIWDGYTF; CDR3nt: TGTGCCAGCAGCCTGGACATATGGGATGGCTACACCTTC
d_gene: .; len: 16; abundance: .; v_gene: TRBV27; j_gene: TRBJ2-7; CDR3aa: CASSPPFRDFEYEQYF; CDR3nt: TGTGCCAGCAGTCCCCCTTTCCGGGACTTCGAATACGAGCAGTACTTC
d_gene: TRBD2; len: 17; abundance: .; v_gene: TRBV7-6; j_gene: TRBJ2-3; CDR3aa: CASSQDGGGASADTQYF; CDR3nt: TGTGCCAGCAGCCAGGATGGCGGGGGGGCCAGTGCAGATACGCAGTATTTT
d_gene: .; len: 12; abundance: few; v_gene: TRBV5-1; j_gene: TRBJ2-1; CDR3aa: CASSLDGNEQFF; CDR3nt: TGCGCCAGCAGCTTGGACGGCAATGAGCAGTTCTTC
d_gene: .; len: 14; abundance: .; v_gene: TRBV4-1; j_gene: TRBJ1-2; CDR3aa: CASSRGTGTYGYTF; CDR3nt: TGCGCCAGCAGCCGAGGCACCGGAACTTATGGCTACACCTTC
d_gene: TRBD1; len: 14; abundance: .; v_gene: TRBV29-1; j_gene: TRBJ2-7; CDR3aa: CSVDRQGGGDEQYF; CDR3nt: TGCAGCGTTGATCGACAGGGGGGTGGTGACGAGCAGTACTTC
d_gene: .; len: 15; abundance: .; v_gene: TRBV12-5; j_gene: TRBJ2-2; CDR3aa: CASGLISGYTGELFF; CDR3nt: TGTGCTAGTGGTTTGATCTCGGGGTACACCGGGGAGCTGTTTTTT
d_gene: .; len: 15; abundance: .; v_gene: TRBV6-6; j_gene: TRBJ2-1; CDR3aa: CASSLGGTPYNEQFF; CDR3nt: TGTGCCAGCAGTCTAGGGGGTACTCCCTACAATGAGCAGTTCTTC
d_gene: .; len: 17; abundance: .; v_gene: TRBV9; j_gene: TRBJ1-3; CDR3aa: CASSVSSATVYGNTIYF; CDR3nt: TGTGCCAGCAGCGTCTCATCCGCGACAGTATATGGAAACACCATATATTTT
d_gene: .; len: 13; abundance: .; v_gene: TRBV19; j_gene: TRBJ1-1; CDR3aa: CASRTQGNTEAFF; CDR3nt: TGTGCCAGTAGGACACAGGGAAACACTGAAGCTTTCTTT
d_gene: .; len: 16; abundance: .; v_gene: TRBV6-1; j_gene: TRBJ1-5; CDR3aa: CASSESVGDFNQPQHF; CDR3nt: TGTGCCAGCAGTGAAAGTGTGGGGGACTTCAATCAGCCCCAGCATTTT
d_gene: .; len: 16; abundance: .; v_gene: TRBV4-1; j_gene: TRBJ1-5; CDR3aa: CASSQEGTGGDQPQHF; CDR3nt: TGCGCCAGCAGCCAAGAAGGAACAGGTGGGGATCAGCCCCAGCATTTT
d_gene: .; len: 16; abundance: .; v_gene: TRBV19; j_gene: TRBJ1-5; CDR3aa: CASSSPGIYSNQPQHF; CDR3nt: TGTGCCAGTAGCTCCCCAGGGATCTATAGCAATCAGCCCCAGCATTTT
d_gene: TRBD1; len: 15; abundance: .; v_gene: TRBV5-1; j_gene: TRBJ2-7; CDR3aa: CASSHGQGSSYEQYF; CDR3nt: TGCGCCAGCAGCCATGGACAGGGGTCGTCCTACGAGCAGTACTTC
d_gene: .; len: 11; abundance: once; v_gene: TRBV6-6; j_gene: TRBJ1-1; CDR3aa: CASSEGSEAFF; CDR3nt: TGTGCCAGCAGCGAGGGATCGGAAGCTTTCTTT
d_gene: .; len: 15; abundance: .; v_gene: TRBV6-5; j_gene: TRBJ1-2; CDR3aa: CASSYSQALNYGYTF; CDR3nt: TGTGCCAGCAGTTACTCGCAGGCTCTTAACTATGGCTACACCTTC
d_gene: .; len: 12; abundance: .; v_gene: TRBV10-3; j_gene: TRBJ1-6; CDR3aa: CAISETNSPLHF; CDR3nt: TGTGCCATCAGTGAGACAAATTCACCCCTCCACTTT
d_gene: .; len: 16; abundance: .; v_gene: TRBV27; j_gene: TRBJ1-2; CDR3aa: CASSLSPEGFGYGYTF; CDR3nt: TGTGCCAGCAGTTTATCACCAGAGGGCTTCGGCTATGGCTACACCTTC
d_gene: .; len: 13; abundance: .; v_gene: TRBV6-5; j_gene: TRBJ2-2; CDR3aa: CASRGANTGELFF; CDR3nt: TGTGCCAGCAGGGGAGCGAACACCGGGGAGCTGTTTTTT
d_gene: TRBD1; len: 17; abundance: .; v_gene: TRBV30; j_gene: TRBJ1-3; CDR3aa: CAWRGDRGHSSGNTIYF; CDR3nt: TGTGCCTGGAGAGGGGACAGGGGGCATAGCTCTGGAAACACCATATATTTT
d_gene: TRBD1; len: 14; abundance: .; v_gene: TRBV5-6; j_gene: TRBJ1-5; CDR3aa: CASSLLTGAQPQHF; CDR3nt: TGTGCCAGCAGCTTGTTGACAGGGGCTCAGCCCCAGCATTTT
d_gene: TRBD2; len: 14; abundance: .; v_gene: TRBV2; j_gene: TRBJ2-2; CDR3aa: CASTRTSSTGELFF; CDR3nt: TGTGCCAGCACACGGACTAGCTCGACCGGGGAGCTGTTTTTT
d_gene: TRBD1; len: 14; abundance: .; v_gene: TRBV9; j_gene: TRBJ2-7; CDR3aa: CASSALTGGDEQYF; CDR3nt: TGTGCCAGCAGCGCCTTGACAGGGGGCGACGAGCAGTACTTC
d_gene: TRBD2; len: 17; abundance: .; v_gene: TRBV7-9; j_gene: TRBJ2-3; CDR3aa: CASTPWDAGGDTDTQYF; CDR3nt: TGTGCCAGCACCCCTTGGGACGCCGGGGGGGATACAGATACGCAGTATTTT
d_gene: TRBD1; len: 14; abundance: .; v_gene: TRBV6-2/TRBV6-3; j_gene: TRBJ1-5; CDR3aa: CASSSSTGEQPQHF; CDR3nt: TGTGCCAGCAGTTCCTCCACAGGGGAACAGCCCCAGCATTTT
d_gene: TRBD1; len: 13; abundance: .; v_gene: TRBV24-1; j_gene: TRBJ1-1; CDR3aa: CATKRTGGTEAFF; CDR3nt: TGTGCCACCAAAAGGACAGGGGGAACTGAAGCTTTCTTT
d_gene: TRBD1; len: 14; abundance: .; v_gene: TRBV2; j_gene: TRBJ1-4; CDR3aa: CASSRQGLTEKLFF; CDR3nt: TGTGCCAGCAGCAGACAGGGGTTAACCGAAAAACTGTTTTTT